The present T cell receptor (beta chain) was sequenced within a study of cytomegalovirus exposure and HLA in healthy donors. Whole-study results and caveats: Among the sequence variants, a highly shared cluster was likely an artifact of sequencing.

About this clone itself: What it binds is not known.

The trim removed 6 bases at V and 7 bases at J, leaving 6 bases unmatched. This CDR3 contains 13 residues. The V gene's germline CDR1 is MNHEY and CDR2 SVGAGI. The PCR ran on 60 Vbeta and 13 Jbeta primers. Libraries were prepared by immunoSEQ multiplex PCR; TCRdb keeps only in-frame clonotypes and omits some of them. The sample shows 100,000 to 150,000 clones, over 65% of them seen only once. The chain has TRBV6-5 and TRBJ1-5; TRBD1 aligns across 7 bases. The TCR was taken from a woman aged 40-49 years in good health and CMV-seronegative. The sample comprised PBMCs. In nucleotides, the CDR3 is TGTGCCAGCAGCGACAGGGCGGACCAGCCCCAGCATTTT. It encodes CASSDRADQPQHF.